The 17 T cell receptor beta chains below come from one sample, sequenced in a study of blood T cell repertoires in COVID-19. Here immunoSEQ multiplex PCR was the method, and the copy in TCRdb shows in-frame clones only, minus some. The repertoire holds about 380,000 clones, with over 75% as singletons. The specimen was PBMCs or T cells enriched from blood (not recorded which). Receptors originate from a man younger than 40 who had recovered from COVID-19.

In its sample, this clone was seen a few times. The J gene is TRBJ2-3, the V gene TRBV5-4, with 11 bases aligning to TRBD2. The CDR3 runs 17 residues. Germline CDR1 reads SGHNT; CDR2 reads YYREEE (reference sequence). The ends lost 5 bases at V and 6 bases at J; junction bases unmatched: 14. In DNA, the CDR3 is TGTGCCAGCAGAAGAAGGCTCCTAGCGGGGGGTCAGGATACGCAGTATTTT. It is translated as CASRRRLLAGGQDTQYF.

This clone showed up just once. V usage is TRBV2 and J usage is TRBJ1-2; D ambiguous. The CDR3 totals 14 residues. The ends were cut back, 4 bases at V and 2 bases at J, with 11 bases in the middle. Per germline, CDR1 SNHLY and CDR2 FYNNEI. The CDR3 DNA follows: TGTGCCAGCAGTGTAATGGGAGGGAACTATGGCTACACCTTC. Translation gives CASSVMGGNYGYTF.

The V gene is TRBV5-6, the J gene TRBJ1-2, with no clear D. Trimming removed 0 bases at V and 8 bases at J, with 17 bases between. Germline-derived CDR1 and CDR2 are SGHDT and YYEEEE. This CDR3 is 15 amino acids long. For the CDR3, the DNA is TGTGCCAGCAGCTTGGACCGCAGTACAATAATCGGCTACACCTTC. It yields the protein CASSLDRSTIIGYTF.

With respect to this clone: This sample also contains other DNA sequences that code for the same CDR3. J is TRBJ2-1 and V is TRBV15; D is unresolved. The CDR3 loop spans 12 amino acids. Trimming took 0 bases from V and 9 from J, leaving 6 bases between them. CDR1 LNHNV and CDR2 YYDKDF come from the germline V gene (reference sequence). The CDR3 nucleotides read TGTGCCACCAGCAGAGATCGAGGTGAGCAGTTCTTC. Translation: CATSRDRGEQFF.

This clone was observed a few times. The CDR3 sequence is CASSLAGTGGMKRLFF. CDR3 sequence (DNA): TGTGCCAGCAGCTTAGCTGGGACAGGAGGAATGAAAAGACTGTTTTTT. The chain joins TRBV7-2 to TRBJ1-4, with 8 bases aligning to TRBD1. V shed 0 bases and J 13 bases; nucleotides not matched to a gene: 13. Germline V gives CDR1 SGHTA, CDR2 FQGNSA. The CDR3 runs 16 residues.

In the case of this clone: The same CDR3 arises from other DNA sequences in this sample as well. The chain recombines TRBV9 with TRBJ1-2; tentatively, D is TRBD1 (5 bases). CDR3 length: 14 residues. Trimming took 0 bases from V and 2 from J, leaving 8 bases between them. Germline CDR1 and CDR2: SGDLS and YYNGEE. Here the CDR3 reads CASSVDPGNYGYTF. The DNA for the CDR3 is TGTGCCAGCAGCGTAGACCCAGGGAACTATGGCTACACCTTC.

The V gene is TRBV6-5, the J gene TRBJ1-1; possibly TRBD1 for D (5 bases). Per the germline V gene, CDR1 is MNHEY and CDR2 is SVGAGI. CDR3 length equals 14 residues. Trimming removed 2 bases from V and 1 base from J, with 8 bases in between. This chain's CDR3 is CASSYVGGNTEAFF. The CDR3 DNA reads TGTGCCAGCAGTTACGTGGGGGGGAACACTGAAGCTTTCTTT.

This sequence joins TRBV10-3 and TRBJ1-1; D possibly corresponds to TRBD1 (5 bases). The CDR3 totals 15 residues. The V gene lost 3 bases and the J gene lost 0 bases, with 11 bases spanning the gap. CDR1 and CDR2 (germline): ENHRY, SYGVKD. The CDR3 here is CAISDPAGMNTEAFF. The CDR3 DNA reads as TGTGCCATCAGTGACCCTGCAGGGATGAACACTGAAGCTTTCTTT.

The chain is built from TRBV6-5 and TRBJ2-7, with 9 bases matching TRBD2. CDR1 is MNHEY, CDR2 SVGAGI, per germline. This CDR3 spans 15 amino acids. The trim removed 4 bases at V and 3 bases at J, leaving 7 bases unmatched. The CDR3 DNA sequence: TGTGCCAGCAGTTTAAGAAGGACTAGCGACTACGAGCAGTACTTC. Encoded protein: CASSLRRTSDYEQYF.

The chain links TRBV7-9 to TRBJ1-1; D uncertain. Germline assignment: CDR1 SEHNR and CDR2 FQNEAQ (reference sequence). V shed 5 bases and J shed 7 bases, with 11 bases lying between them. CDR3 length equals 12 residues. For the CDR3, the DNA is TGTGCCAGCAGCCCGGATGGAGGTGAAGCTTTCTTT. This encodes CASSPDGGEAFF.

The CDR3, as DNA: TGTGCCAGCAGCCATTCCATGGGCAGGTACAATTCACCCCTCCACTTT. This encodes CASSHSMGRYNSPLHF. The rearrangement links TRBV7-8 to TRBJ1-6; D not resolved. CDR1 and CDR2 from the germline V gene are SGHVS and FQNEAQ. Trimming cost V 5 bases and J 7 bases, with 18 bases left between them. The CDR3 totals 16 residues.

The V and J genes are TRBV5-4 and TRBJ2-7; TRBD1 matches at 7 bases. Trimming removed 4 bases from V and 0 bases from J; junction bases left unmatched: 7. This CDR3 spans 15 amino acids. Germline values: CDR1 SGHNT, CDR2 YYREEE (reference sequence). The chain's CDR3 is CASSHEGQSSYEQYF. CDR3 in DNA: TGTGCCAGCAGCCATGAGGGACAGAGCTCCTACGAGCAGTACTTC.

The genes are TRBV5-1 and TRBJ1-6, with 7 positions matching TRBD1. Germline V gene data show CDR1 as SGHRS and CDR2 as YFSETQ. The length of the CDR3 is 15 residues. V trimming: 0 bases; J trimming: 8 bases; junction bases outside the gene matches: 5. The CDR3 sequence: CASSLVGGDYSPLHF. Written as DNA, the CDR3 is TGCGCCAGCAGCTTGGTAGGGGGCGATTATTCACCCCTCCACTTT.

The table lists this clone with a count of one. The chain has TRBV7-8 and TRBJ1-2; D might be TRBD1 (6 bases). This CDR3 comprises 16 residues. Trimming removed 1 base at V and 1 base at J, with 13 bases between. The germline gives CDR1 SGHVS, CDR2 FQNEAQ. The CDR3 sequence is CASSLELTGINYGYTF. The CDR3 DNA is TGTGCCAGCAGCTTAGAACTGACAGGCATTAACTATGGCTACACCTTC.

V is TRBV5-1 and J is TRBJ2-1, with 7 bases aligning to TRBD1. Per germline, CDR1 SGHRS and CDR2 YFSETQ. The junction had 7 bases not matched to a gene; V was cut back by 4 bases and J by 6 bases. This CDR3 has 14 amino acids. The CDR3 spells CASSLGTVGNEQFF. The DNA for the CDR3 is TGCGCCAGCAGCCTCGGGACAGTTGGCAATGAGCAGTTCTTC. Full variable domain (missing parts from reference TRBV5-1 and TRBJ2-1): KAGVTQTPRYLIKTRGQQVTLSCSPISGHRSVSWYQQTPGQGLQFLFEYFSETQRNKGNFPGRFSGRQFSNSRSEMNVSTLELGDSALYLCASSLGTVGNEQFFGPGTRLTVL.

This clone was found once. This chain connects TRBV5-1 to TRBJ1-6, with TRBD1 identical over 8 bases. This CDR3 contains 16 residues. Germline lookup yields CDR1 SGHRS and CDR2 YFSETQ. Trimming removed 4 bases from V and 9 bases from J; junction bases left unmatched: 12. As DNA, the CDR3 is TGCGCCAGCAGCACTGGACAGGGAAGTAACATTTCACCCCTCCACTTT. Its translation is CASSTGQGSNISPLHF. Combining the CDR3 with reference TRBV5-1 and TRBJ1-6 gives the whole variable domain KAGVTQTPRYLIKTRGQQVTLSCSPISGHRSVSWYQQTPGQGLQFLFEYFSETQRNKGNFPGRFSGRQFSNSRSEMNVSTLELGDSALYLCASSTGQGSNISPLHFGNGTRLTVT.

V gene TRBV19 combines with J gene TRBJ1-3, with a weak D call TRBD1 (6 bases). Between the trimmed V and J ends, which lost 3 bases and 0 bases, there was a span of 12 bases. The germline V gene has CDR1 LNHDA and CDR2 SQIVND (reference sequence). This CDR3 spans 16 amino acids. Here the CDR3 DNA reads TGTGCCAGTAGTATGGGGGACAATCACTCTGGAAACACCATATATTTT. It specifies CASSMGDNHSGNTIYF. The whole variable domain, remainder taken from reference TRBV19 and TRBJ1-3, is DGGITQSPKYLFRKEGQNVTLSCEQNLNHDAMYWYRQDPGQGLRLIYYSQIVNDFQKGDIAEGYSVSREKKESFPLTVTSAQKNPTAFYLCASSMGDNHSGNTIYFGEGSWLTVV.